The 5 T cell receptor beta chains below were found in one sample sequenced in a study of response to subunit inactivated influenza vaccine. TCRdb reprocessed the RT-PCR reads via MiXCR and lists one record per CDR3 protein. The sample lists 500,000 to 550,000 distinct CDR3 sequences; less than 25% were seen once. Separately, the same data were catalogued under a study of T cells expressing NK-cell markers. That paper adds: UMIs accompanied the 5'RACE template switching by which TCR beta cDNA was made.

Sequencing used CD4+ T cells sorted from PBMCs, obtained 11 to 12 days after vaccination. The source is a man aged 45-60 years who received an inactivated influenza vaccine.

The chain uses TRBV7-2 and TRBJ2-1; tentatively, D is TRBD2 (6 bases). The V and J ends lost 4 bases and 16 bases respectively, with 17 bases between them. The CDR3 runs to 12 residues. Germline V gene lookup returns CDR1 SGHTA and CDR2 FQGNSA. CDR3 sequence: CASSSLILAPFF. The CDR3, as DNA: TGTGCCAGCAGCTCCCTCATCCTAGCGCCTTTCTTC.

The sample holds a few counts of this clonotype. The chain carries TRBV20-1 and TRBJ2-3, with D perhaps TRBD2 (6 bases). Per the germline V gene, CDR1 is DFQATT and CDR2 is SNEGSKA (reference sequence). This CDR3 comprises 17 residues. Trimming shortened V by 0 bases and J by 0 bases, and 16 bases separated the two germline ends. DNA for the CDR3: TGCAGTGCTAGAGATTTCCTCCCGGGACTTAGCACAGATACGCAGTATTTT. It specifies CSARDFLPGLSTDTQYF.

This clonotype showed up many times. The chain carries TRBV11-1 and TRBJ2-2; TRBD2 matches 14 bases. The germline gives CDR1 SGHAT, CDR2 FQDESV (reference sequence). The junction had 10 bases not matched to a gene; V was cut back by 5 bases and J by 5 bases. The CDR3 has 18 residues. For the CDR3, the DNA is TGTGCCAGCAGCAACTCGGGACTAGCGGGAGTTGCGACCGGGGAGCTGTTTTTT. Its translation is CASSNSGLAGVATGELFF.

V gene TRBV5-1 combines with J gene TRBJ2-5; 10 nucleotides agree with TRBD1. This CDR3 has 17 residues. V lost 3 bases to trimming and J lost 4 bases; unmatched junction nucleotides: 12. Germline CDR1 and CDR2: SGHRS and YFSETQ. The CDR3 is CASSSPPGTGARETQYF. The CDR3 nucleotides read TGCGCCAGCAGCTCCCCTCCCGGGACAGGGGCCCGAGAGACCCAGTACTTC.

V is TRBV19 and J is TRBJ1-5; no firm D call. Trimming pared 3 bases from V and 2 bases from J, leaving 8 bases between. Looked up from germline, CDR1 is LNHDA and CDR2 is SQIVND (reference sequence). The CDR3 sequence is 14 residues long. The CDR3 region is CASSIWQGNQPQHF. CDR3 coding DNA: TGTGCCAGTAGTATCTGGCAAGGCAATCAGCCCCAGCATTTT.